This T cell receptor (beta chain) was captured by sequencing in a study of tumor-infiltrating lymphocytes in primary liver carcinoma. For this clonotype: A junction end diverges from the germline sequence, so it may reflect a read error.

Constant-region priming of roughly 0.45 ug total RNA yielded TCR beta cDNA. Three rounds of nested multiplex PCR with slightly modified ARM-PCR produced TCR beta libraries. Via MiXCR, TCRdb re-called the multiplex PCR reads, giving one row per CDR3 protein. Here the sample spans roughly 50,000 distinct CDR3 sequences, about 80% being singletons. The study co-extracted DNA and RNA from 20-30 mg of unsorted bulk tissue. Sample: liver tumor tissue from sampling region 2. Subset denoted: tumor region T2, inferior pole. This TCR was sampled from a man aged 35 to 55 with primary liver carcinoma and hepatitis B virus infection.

The CDR3 loop is CASSQGPGATGADVMTF. In DNA form, the CDR3 reads TGCGCCAGCAGCCAAGGTCCAGGAGCCACTGGGGCCGACGTCATGACTTTC. V gene TRBV4-1 combines with J gene TRBJ2-6; tentatively, D is TRBD1 (5 bases). The CDR3 length is 17 residues. Germline assignment: CDR1 MGHRA and CDR2 YSYEKL.